Below are 27 T cell receptor beta chains sequenced from a single sample in a study of early T cells in non-severe SARS-CoV-2 infection. TCRdb passed the 5' RACE reads through MiXCR, listing each CDR3 protein once. The sample lists more than 55,000 distinct CDR3 sequences, approximately 6.1% seen once, with 3% to 4% in the top ten. The sample here was whole blood, taken at baseline. The receptors stem from an adult who was a healthcare worker with PCR-confirmed SARS-CoV-2 infection or an uninfected control (not recorded which).

This clonotype appeared many times. In DNA form, the CDR3 reads TGTGCCAGCAGTGGGCCGGGACAGGGAACATATAGCAATCAGCCCCAGCATTTT. Encoded protein: CASSGPGQGTYSNQPQHF. V is TRBV6-1 and J is TRBJ1-5, with 9 nucleotides matching TRBD1. The CDR3 consists of 18 residues. CDR1 is MNHNS and CDR2 is SASEGT in the germline V gene. Trimming took 4 bases from V and 0 from J; bases not matched to a gene: 10.

This clonotype has just a few counts. The chain recombines TRBV20-1 with TRBJ2-7, with unresolved D. Trimming pared 1 base from V and 2 bases from J, leaving 12 bases between. This CDR3 is built from 14 residues. The germline V gene encodes CDR1 DFQATT and CDR2 SNEGSKA (reference sequence). The CDR3, as DNA: TGCAGTGCTAGAGGGCACGGTAAGCCCTACGAGCAGTACTTC. Its translation: CSARGHGKPYEQYF.

This clonotype was detected many times. V is TRBV7-6 and J is TRBJ1-1; a possible D gene is TRBD1 (5 bases). This CDR3 has 12 amino acids. Germline values: CDR1 SGHVS, CDR2 FNYEAQ. Trimming pared 8 bases from V and 0 bases from J, leaving 7 bases between. CDR3 nucleotide sequence: TGTGCCAGCGGGGGTTTGAACACTGAAGCTTTCTTT. It is translated as CASGGLNTEAFF.

At least ten counts were recorded for this clonotype. This rearrangement joins TRBV28 to TRBJ1-5, with a possible D match to TRBD1 (6 bases). Germline V gene data show CDR1 as MDHEN and CDR2 as SYDVKM. The CDR3 runs 15 residues. Trimming stripped 5 bases from V and 2 bases from J, with 13 bases between. The CDR3 DNA follows: TGTGCCAGCAGTCAGACAGGCGTAGGCAATCAGCCCCAGCATTTT. The encoded protein is CASSQTGVGNQPQHF.

This clonotype was counted many times. The chain carries TRBV28 and TRBJ2-7, with D perhaps TRBD2 (5 bases). The CDR3 runs 13 residues. V was pared by 5 bases and J by 4 bases, with 12 bases between. From germline, CDR1 is MDHEN and CDR2 SYDVKM. CDR3 nucleotides: TGTGCCAGCAGTCCTGGTCCGGGGTACGAGCAGTACTTC. Translating gives CASSPGPGYEQYF.

This clonotype was picked up many times. J is TRBJ2-7 and V is TRBV19; TRBD1 might be the D (6 bases). V lost 5 bases and J 4 bases, leaving 12 bases between the germline ends. The germline V gene encodes CDR1 LNHDA and CDR2 SQIVND (reference sequence). The CDR3 runs to 13 residues. This CDR3 reads CASSSHRAYEQYF. DNA for the CDR3: TGTGCCAGTAGTTCCCACAGGGCTTACGAGCAGTACTTC.

This clonotype was counted at least ten times. The V and J genes are TRBV5-3 and TRBJ2-1; no firm D call. TRBV5-3 is an ORF, with its function uncertain. This CDR3 comprises 16 residues. The germline V and J ends were trimmed by 0 bases and 0 bases, with 10 bases remaining between them. CDR3 protein: CARSLEARSSYNEQFF. The CDR3 DNA is TGTGCCAGAAGCTTGGAAGCGCGGAGCTCCTACAATGAGCAGTTCTTC.

This clonotype has ten or more counts. The chain couples TRBV5-1 to TRBJ2-2, with D possibly being TRBD2 (6 bases). From germline, CDR1 is SGHRS and CDR2 YFSETQ. Trimming stripped 0 bases from V and 3 bases from J, with 12 bases between. This CDR3 is 16 amino acids long. CDR3 coding DNA: TGCGCCAGCAGCTTGGGTGCTAGCGTCGACACCGGGGAGCTGTTTTTT. Translated: CASSLGASVDTGELFF.

This clonotype has a count of ten or more. J is TRBJ1-1 and V is TRBV28; no clear D. The germline V gene encodes CDR1 MDHEN and CDR2 SYDVKM. The CDR3 is 14 amino acids. V lost 6 bases, J lost 0 bases, and 11 bases lay in between. The CDR3 reads CASRSWPMNTEAFF. In DNA, the CDR3 is TGTGCCAGCAGGTCGTGGCCGATGAACACTGAAGCTTTCTTT.

This clonotype has more than one count but fewer than ten. The chain couples TRBV28 to TRBJ2-7; perhaps D is TRBD1 or TRBD2 (5 bases each). Germline loops: CDR1 MDHEN, CDR2 SYDVKM. The CDR3 sequence is 16 residues long. V was cut by 7 bases and J by 3 bases, with 22 bases left in between. The CDR3 DNA sequence: TGTGCCAGCAAGAGACGGGACCCCAGCCCGGGCTACGAGCAGTACTTC. Amino acids: CASKRRDPSPGYEQYF.

This clonotype was seen many times. The V gene is TRBV20-1, the J gene TRBJ2-7; D possibly uses TRBD1 or TRBD2 (5 bases each). Germline V lookup: CDR1 DFQATT, CDR2 SNEGSKA (reference sequence). V lost 3 bases and J 5 bases, leaving 23 bases between the germline ends. CDR3 length equals 16 residues. The CDR3 coding sequence is TGCAGTGCTAGGGGGAGTGGGACGGCACGTTTCAACGAGCAGTACTTC. This gives the protein CSARGSGTARFNEQYF.

The sample holds many counts of this clonotype. This chain connects TRBV3-1 to TRBJ1-2, with D uncertain. V lost 8 bases, J lost 5 bases, and 12 bases lay in between. Germline V gene data show CDR1 as LGHDT and CDR2 as YNNKEL (reference sequence). This CDR3 has 12 residues. This CDR3 is CASGGLEYGYTF. The CDR3 DNA sequence: TGTGCCAGCGGAGGACTTGAGTATGGCTACACCTTC.

CDR3 loop: CASSSSGRYNEQFF. CDR3 DNA: TGTGCCAGCAGCAGTAGCGGGAGGTACAATGAGCAGTTCTTC. The chain carries TRBV7-9 and TRBJ2-1; TRBD2 aligns across 10 bases. The CDR3 covers 14 residues. The ends lost 5 bases at V and 4 bases at J; junction bases unmatched: 2. CDR1 and CDR2 from the germline V gene are SEHNR and FQNEAQ (reference sequence). The full variable domain, completed using reference TRBV7-9 and TRBJ2-1, is DTGVSQNPRHKITKRGQNVTFRCDPISEHNRLYWYRQTLGQGPEFLTYFQNEAQLEKSRLLSDRFSAERPKGSFSTLEIQRTEQGDSAMYLCASSSSGRYNEQFFGPGTRLTVL.

This clonotype was seen repeatedly, ten times or more. This chain connects TRBV11-2 to TRBJ2-5; no clear D gene. The CDR3 is 15 residues long. V shed 1 base and J shed 3 bases, with 12 bases lying between them. The V gene's germline CDR1 is SGHAT and CDR2 FQNNGV. CDR3 residues: CASSLGFQSEETQYF. The CDR3 DNA reads TGTGCCAGCAGCTTAGGGTTCCAGAGCGAAGAGACCCAGTACTTC.

This clonotype was seen repeatedly, ten times or more. The rearrangement joins TRBV28 to TRBJ1-5; D unclear. V was pared by 7 bases and J by 3 bases, with 19 bases between. Germline V CDR1 and CDR2: MDHEN, SYDVKM. The CDR3 is 16 residues long. The CDR3 DNA is TGTGCCAGCACCGTAGCGGGGAACATAGCCAATCAGCCCCAGCATTTT. This encodes CASTVAGNIANQPQHF.

In its sample, this clonotype was seen many times. This chain joins TRBV12-3 or TRBV12-4 and TRBJ1-3; the D is unclear. V was shortened by 10 bases and J by 4 bases, with 8 bases between the two germline ends. This CDR3 spans 11 amino acids. The CDR3 here is CANGRGNTIYF. In DNA form, the CDR3 reads TGTGCCAACGGTCGAGGAAACACCATATATTTT.

This clonotype has a handful of counts. V gene TRBV10-2 combines with J gene TRBJ2-2; TRBD1 aligns across 7 bases. The CDR3 length is 16 residues. Per germline, CDR1 WSHSY and CDR2 SAAADI. V lost 5 bases, J lost 2 bases, and 8 bases stayed unmatched. For the CDR3, the DNA is TGCGCCAGCAGTTCATCCGGGACAGAAAACACCGGGGAGCTGTTTTTT. Residues: CASSSSGTENTGELFF.

This clonotype has ten or more counts. The chain links TRBV20-1 to TRBJ2-3; the D gene is possibly TRBD1 (6 bases). Germline V gene lookup returns CDR1 DFQATT and CDR2 SNEGSKA (reference sequence). This CDR3 is built from 13 residues. Trimming pared 3 bases from V and 10 bases from J, leaving 17 bases between. CDR3 protein: CSARDSGEFAQYF. The CDR3 DNA reads as TGCAGTGCTAGGGATTCAGGGGAATTTGCGCAGTATTTT.

This clonotype was found many times. V is TRBV9 and J is TRBJ2-2; D gene unclear. Trimming shortened V by 0 bases and J by 0 bases, and 9 bases separated the two germline ends. Germline lookup yields CDR1 SGDLS and CDR2 YYNGEE. The CDR3 contains 16 residues. The CDR3 loop reads CASSVEPAANTGELFF. The CDR3 nucleotides read TGTGCCAGCAGCGTAGAGCCAGCAGCGAACACCGGGGAGCTGTTTTTT.

This clonotype appeared many times. This chain joins TRBV20-1 and TRBJ2-1; 11 nucleotides line up with TRBD2. The CDR3 is 18 residues long. Germline trimming cut 5 bases from V and 4 bases from J; bases unmatched to any gene: 16. Germline CDR1 reads DFQATT; CDR2 reads SNEGSKA (reference sequence). The DNA for the CDR3 is TGCAGTGCTGCCCTCGGGCTAGCGGGAGGTCCATCTTACAATGAGCAGTTCTTC. Translation gives CSAALGLAGGPSYNEQFF.

This clonotype was detected many times. The CDR3 here is CATSESGGEHSYEQYF. DNA of the CDR3: TGTGCCACCAGTGAATCAGGGGGCGAGCATTCCTACGAGCAGTACTTC. The chain combines TRBV24-1 with TRBJ2-7; 8 bases line up with TRBD1. The germline V gene encodes CDR1 KGHDR and CDR2 SFDVKD. Unmatched junction bases numbered 8, after V lost 4 bases and J lost 1 base. The CDR3 is 16 residues long.

This clonotype occurred many times. This rearrangement joins TRBV20-1 to TRBJ1-5; D possibly corresponds to TRBD1 (6 bases). Trimming removed 3 bases at V and 8 bases at J, with 20 bases between. This CDR3 has 15 residues. The germline V gene encodes CDR1 DFQATT and CDR2 SNEGSKA (reference sequence). The CDR3 sequence: CSASGGIGQMEPQHF. The DNA for the CDR3 is TGCAGTGCTAGTGGCGGCATAGGACAGATGGAGCCCCAGCATTTT.

This clonotype was counted a few times. The V call is TRBV5-1, the J call TRBJ2-1; D is uncertain. CDR1 and CDR2 (germline): SGHRS, YFSETQ. Trimming pared 4 bases from V and 6 bases from J, leaving 8 bases between. There are 12 residues in the CDR3. In DNA, the CDR3 is TGCGCCAGCAGCGTACTTACCAATGAGCAGTTCTTC. This sequence encodes CASSVLTNEQFF.

This clonotype was counted at least ten times. The chain couples TRBV7-2 to TRBJ1-2, with 8 bases that match TRBD1. CDR1 is SGHTA, CDR2 FQGNSA, per germline. The trim removed 5 bases at V and 3 bases at J, leaving 11 bases unmatched. This CDR3 contains 16 residues. The CDR3 reads CASSPYGQGGDYGYTF. DNA for the CDR3: TGTGCCAGCAGCCCTTACGGACAGGGAGGTGACTATGGCTACACCTTC.

This rearrangement joins TRBV6-5 to TRBJ1-1; D is unclear. Germline CDR1 MNHEY, CDR2 SVGAGI. V gave up 7 bases and J gave up 1 base, with 10 bases separating them. The CDR3 has 13 residues. The CDR3 coding sequence is TGTGCCAGCAATTGGAGAGGGAACACTGAAGCTTTCTTT. It translates to CASNWRGNTEAFF.

This clonotype showed up many times. The chain is built from TRBV6-1 and TRBJ2-5; D perhaps matches TRBD2 (5 bases). The germline V gene has CDR1 MNHNS and CDR2 SASEGT. V shed 11 bases and J shed 4 bases, with 14 bases lying between them. CDR3 length: 12 residues. The chain's CDR3 is CAAAEVLETQYF. DNA of the CDR3: TGTGCCGCGGCGGAGGTTCTAGAGACCCAGTACTTC.

This clonotype was counted a few times. A single base separates this from a much larger clone, so it may be a read error. The chain employs TRBV29-1 and TRBJ2-1, with no clear D. Germline V gene lookup returns CDR1 SQVTM and CDR2 ANQGSEA. The CDR3 has 12 amino acids. V was cut by 3 bases and J by 8 bases, with 11 bases left in between. The CDR3 loop is CSVDASADEQFF. The DNA of the CDR3 is TGCAGCGTTGATGCGTCCGCGGATGAGCAGTTCTTC.